Each of the 6 T cell receptor beta chains below was sequenced from the same sample in a study of blood T cell repertoires in COVID-19. The repertoire was sequenced with immunoSEQ multiplex PCR; TCRdb's copy has only in-frame clones and lacks some. The sample yields around 130,000 clones, approximately 80% seen once. The specimen sequenced was peripheral blood. The receptors stem from a man between 65 and 85 years old with acute or convalescent COVID-19.

With regard to this clone: Mismatch with germline at one junction end may stem from a read error. CDR3 residues: CATSDPYGQGGVFF. The CDR3 DNA is TGTGCCACCAGTGATCCATACGGACAGGGAGGAGTCTTCTTC. The rearrangement links TRBV24-1 to TRBJ1-2; 8 bases agree with TRBD1. The CDR3 is 14 amino acids. From germline, CDR1 is KGHDR and CDR2 SFDVKD.

The chain has TRBV2 and TRBJ2-2; 8 nucleotides match TRBD1. The junction had 6 bases not matched to a gene; V was cut back by 9 bases and J by 3 bases. The CDR3 is 14 amino acids. Germline CDR1 and CDR2: SNHLY and FYNNEI. The CDR3: CASSQGVDTGELFF. As DNA, the CDR3 is TGTGCCAGTTCACAGGGGGTGGACACCGGGGAGCTGTTTTTT.

The chain joins TRBV3-1 (or the pseudogene TRBV3-2) to TRBJ1-3; D is undetermined. This CDR3 comprises 13 residues. Trimming pared 4 bases from V and 4 bases from J, leaving 8 bases between. Germline values: CDR1 LGHDT, CDR2 YNNKEL (reference sequence). CDR3 DNA sequence: TGTGCCAGCAGCCCCCGGGGAGGAAACACCATATATTTT. Protein product: CASSPRGGNTIYF.

This clone was found a few times. J is TRBJ2-7 and V is TRBV25-1; 7 bases agree with TRBD2. CDR3 length: 17 residues. V lost 3 bases, J lost 9 bases, and 20 bases stayed unmatched. Germline CDR1 and CDR2: MGHDK and SYGVNS. CDR3 protein: CASSDPNSWGGSGRQYF. The CDR3 DNA is TGTGCCAGCAGTGATCCCAACTCTTGGGGGGGAAGCGGAAGGCAGTACTTC.

The rearrangement links TRBV19 to TRBJ2-6; maybe TRBD2 (6 bases). The germline CDR1 and CDR2 sequences are LNHDA and SQIVND (reference sequence). The CDR3 covers 15 residues. Trimming stripped 6 bases from V and 0 bases from J, with 9 bases between. As DNA, the CDR3 is TGTGCCAGTAGGGGACTGTTCTCTGGGGCCAACGTCCTGACTTTC. Translating gives CASRGLFSGANVLTF.

This chain uses TRBV7-2 with TRBJ2-1, with 14 bases identical to TRBD2. With V trimmed by 5 bases and J by 0 bases, 0 bases remained unmatched. CDR3 size: 16 residues. In germline, CDR1 is SGHTA, CDR2 FQGNSA. DNA of the CDR3: TGTGCCAGCAGCGGACTAGCGGGGGGCTCCTACAATGAGCAGTTCTTC. Its translation is CASSGLAGGSYNEQFF.